This T cell receptor (beta chain) derives from a study of blood T cell repertoires in COVID-19. Study-level information: The United States, Italy and Spain supplied acute and convalescent COVID-19 samples.

Everyone who took part was roughly 18 to 89 years old, and they came from fewer than 25 US areas. Cohorts were assigned according to the clinical history that participants reported. Trimming removed 1 base from V and 11 bases from J, with 11 bases in between. The germline gives CDR1 MNHNS, CDR2 SASEGT. CDR3 length: 12 amino acids. Here immunoSEQ multiplex PCR was the method, and the copy in TCRdb shows in-frame clones only, minus some. The sample has around 140,000 clones; 80% to 90% are singletons. The TCR originated in a man between 35 and 55 years old with acute COVID-19. Source material: PBMCs or T cells enriched from blood (not recorded which). The gene calls are TRBV6-1 and TRBJ1-1, with a possible D match to TRBD1 (5 bases). DNA of the CDR3: TGTGCCAGCAGTGAAGGGGACTTGGGGGCTTTCTTT. This sequence encodes CASSEGDLGAFF.